This is a list of T cell receptor beta chains from one sample in a study of identical twins. One entry per CDR3 protein results from TCRdb running MiXCR on the 5' RACE reads. The data hold 350,000 to 450,000 distinct CDR3 sequences, with about a fifth observed a single time. Material: naive T cells sorted from blood. The receptors shown here come from a man in his forties or fifties in good health. CDR3s include the opening cysteine and the closing phenylalanine or tryptophan. A D gene is named only where the DNA matches it firmly. Size is omitted from some rows. Given values are once, few, many or a class for expanded clones.

-	TRBV5-1	TRBJ1-2	few	TGCGCCAGCAGCCCGGGAGGGGTCGACTATGGCTACACCTTC	CASSPGGVDYGYTF
TRBD2	TRBV20-1	TRBJ2-1	few	TGCAGTGCGCCTAACCCCGGGACTAGCGGGGGGGACTCTGTGAATGAGCAGTTCTTC	CSAPNPGTSGGDSVNEQFF
-	TRBV25-1	TRBJ1-2	-	TGTGCCAGCAGTGCATACTATGGCTACACCTTC	CASSAYYGYTF
TRBD2	TRBV29-1	TRBJ2-1	-	TGCAGCGTTGAAGTAAAGCGGGGGGGGCTCAATGAGCAGTTCTTC	CSVEVKRGGLNEQFF
TRBD1	TRBV19	TRBJ2-1	few	TGTGCCAGTAGTATGAACAGGGGAGATGAGCAGTTCTTC	CASSMNRGDEQFF
TRBD2	TRBV27	TRBJ2-1	few	TGTGCCAGCAGTCCCACGGGACTAGCGGGTTACAATGAGCAGTTCTTC	CASSPTGLAGYNEQFF
-	TRBV15	TRBJ2-7	-	TGTGCCACCAGCTTCAGGGTTTCCTACGAGCAGTACTTC	CATSFRVSYEQYF
TRBD1	TRBV10-3	TRBJ2-5	many	TGTGCCATCAGTGATGACAGGGGAGGAGAGACCCAGTACTTC	CAISDDRGGETQYF
-	TRBV4-2	TRBJ2-7	many	TGTGCCAGCAGCCAAGACAGGGCCTACGAGCAGTACTTC	CASSQDRAYEQYF
TRBD1	TRBV10-3	TRBJ2-5	many	TGTGCCATCAGCGAAACAGGGGGCGGCGAGACCCAGTACTTC	CAISETGGGETQYF
-	TRBV12-3/TRBV12-4	TRBJ2-1	-	TGTGCCAGCAGTTTAAGGGGCCCCTCCAATGAGCAGTTCTTC	CASSLRGPSNEQFF
-	TRBV20-1	TRBJ2-7	many	TGCAGTGCTGGAAGCGGGCGAACAACCTACGAGCAGTACTTC	CSAGSGRTTYEQYF
-	TRBV14	TRBJ1-1	few	TGTGCCAGCAGCCAAACAACAGTGGGGACTGAAGCTTTCTTT	CASSQTTVGTEAFF
-	TRBV6-2/TRBV6-3	TRBJ2-7	many	TGTGCCAGCAGTCGAAATTGGGGCTACGAGCAGTACTTC	CASSRNWGYEQYF
-	TRBV4-3	TRBJ2-3	few	TGCGCCAGCAGCCAAGAATATGGCAGCGATACGCAGTATTTT	CASSQEYGSDTQYF
-	TRBV9	TRBJ2-3	-	TGTGCCAGCAGCGCGACACTTGGTACGCAGTATTTT	CASSATLGTQYF
-	TRBV4-2	TRBJ2-3	-	TGTGCCAGCAGCCAAGATTCAAGTATTAGGGCAGATACGCAGTATTTT	CASSQDSSIRADTQYF
-	TRBV2	TRBJ2-3	few	TGTGCCAGCAGAGCCGGGGAGGATACGCAGTATTTT	CASRAGEDTQYF
TRBD2	TRBV24-1	TRBJ2-1	few	TGTGCCACCAGTGATCCTAGCGGGGCCTCTAAAGGGGGAAATGAGCAGTTCTTC	CATSDPSGASKGGNEQFF
-	TRBV24-1	TRBJ2-7	-	TGTGCCACCAGTGATTCATCCAGGTACGAGCAGTACTTC	CATSDSSRYEQYF
-	TRBV6-1	TRBJ1-1	few	TGTGCCAGCTCCGGACTGCTGAACACTGAAGCTTTCTTT	CASSGLLNTEAFF
-	TRBV6-2/TRBV6-3	TRBJ1-4	few	TGTGCCAGCAGTCCCTTTGTTGTTGGATCGTCTAATGAAAAACTGTTTTTT	CASSPFVVGSSNEKLFF
-	TRBV27	TRBJ2-7	few	TGTGCCAGCAGTTTAGGGCGGGCCAATATACTGGAGCAGTACTTC	CASSLGRANILEQYF
TRBD2	TRBV5-1	TRBJ2-1	few	TGCGCCAGCAGCCCGCGTGCTAGCGGACGCCCCCGCGAGCAGTTCTTC	CASSPRASGRPREQFF
TRBD2	TRBV6-1	TRBJ2-1	many	TGTGCCAGCAGTGAAGCCCTAGCGGGTCGGGATGTGCAGTTCTTC	CASSEALAGRDVQFF
-	TRBV5-5	TRBJ2-7	many	TGTGCCAGCAGCTTTTGGCAGGGCTACGAGCAGTACTTC	CASSFWQGYEQYF